The T cell receptor (beta chain) under discussion was sequenced for a study of OX40 agonist ivuxolimab in advanced cancers. Study information: Ivuxolimab, which patients received intravenously every 2 weeks, was dosed at 0.01 to 10 mg/kg. A male proportion of 70% to 90% was recorded, with mean age approximately 56 years and range roughly 23 to 85. Whole-study findings and limits: Among T cells, CD8+ cells averaged more expanded clones than CD4+ cells.

Trimming removed 11 bases from V and 8 bases from J; junction bases left unmatched: 11. Germline V gene lookup returns CDR1 MNHNY and CDR2 SVGAGI (reference sequence). CDR3 length: 13 amino acids. As to this clone: Its antigen is unknown.

TCRdb's copy holds only in-frame clones and misses some; the assay was immunoSEQ multiplex PCR. The table shows tens of thousands of clones, with about 88% occurring only once. This receptor was obtained from an adult with an advanced solid tumor such as melanoma, head and neck, liver or kidney cancer. The rearrangement uses TRBV6-6 and TRBJ1-4; 7 nucleotides agree with TRBD1. The sample in question was CD4+ or CD8+ T cells sorted from blood, obtained in a trial of the OX40 agonist ivuxolimab. CDR3 DNA sequence: TGTGCCGGGCGAGGGGGCGCGGAGGAAAAACTGTTTTTT. It encodes CAGRGGAEEKLFF.